These T cell receptor beta chains were read from a single sample in a study of cytomegalovirus exposure and HLA in healthy donors. Assay used: immunoSEQ multiplex PCR; TCRdb lists only in-frame clones, some missing. The sample totals roughly 100,000 clones. The sample was PBMCs. These receptor sequences come from a man aged 40-49 years in good health and CMV-seronegative. Both conserved end residues are part of each CDR3. A D gene is named only where the DNA matches it firmly.

v_call	d_call	j_call	cdr3_nt	cdr3_aa
TRBV10-1	NA	TRBJ2-5	TGCGCCAGCAGTGAGTCTACCGCGGGTAAAGAGACCCAGTACTTC	CASSESTAGKETQYF
TRBV5-1	TRBD1	TRBJ2-3	TGCGCCAGCAGCTTATTGGGACAGGGGGCTCGGACAGATACGCAGTATTTT	CASSLLGQGARTDTQYF
TRBV5-4	NA	TRBJ2-5	TGTGCCAGCAGCTTGGTAGCGGAAGAGACCCAGTACTTC	CASSLVAEETQYF
TRBV10-3	TRBD2	TRBJ2-1	TGTGCCATCAGTTCCACTAGCGGGAGTAATGAGCAGTTCTTC	CAISSTSGSNEQFF
TRBV6-5	NA	TRBJ2-1	TGTGCCAGCAACCGCGACAGGTCGTTTTACAATGAGCAGTTCTTC	CASNRDRSFYNEQFF
TRBV30	TRBD1	TRBJ1-5	TGTGCCTGGCGCACGACAGGGGGCCAGCCCCAGCATTTT	CAWRTTGGQPQHF
TRBV5-1	NA	TRBJ1-6	TGCGCCAGCAGCTTGGAAGCAGGGCTTTATAATTCACCCCTCCACTTT	CASSLEAGLYNSPLHF
TRBV27	NA	TRBJ2-2	TGTGCCAGCAGCTCACACGACAGGGAGGCCGGGGAGCTGTTTTTT	CASSSHDREAGELFF
TRBV11-2	NA	TRBJ1-6	TGTGCCAGCAGCTCTCTCCGGAATTCACCCCTCCACTTT	CASSSLRNSPLHF
TRBV7-2	NA	TRBJ2-5	TGTGCCAGCAGCTTAGGTCGTCCTTCCCCCCAGGGCCCAGTAGAGACCCAGTACTTC	CASSLGRPSPQGPVETQYF
TRBV27	NA	TRBJ1-5	TGTGCCAGCAGTTTATCGCACTCGGGTCAGCCCCAGCATTTT	CASSLSHSGQPQHF
TRBV9	NA	TRBJ1-1	TGTGCCAGCAGCGTAGTCGGGGGGAACACTGAAGCTTTCTTT	CASSVVGGNTEAFF
TRBV28	TRBD2	TRBJ2-7	TGTGCCAGCAGCCCAAGTCCAGCGGGAGGGCCCATAGGGCAGTACTTC	CASSPSPAGGPIGQYF
TRBV29-1	TRBD1	TRBJ2-3	TGCAGCGTTGAACGACAGGGGGGGGTAGCAGATACGCAGTATTTT	CSVERQGGVADTQYF
TRBV28	TRBD2	TRBJ2-3	TGTGCCAGCAGCCCGCTAGCGGGGGGCACAGATACGCAGTATTTT	CASSPLAGGTDTQYF
TRBV14	NA	TRBJ1-5	TGTGCCAGCAGCCAAGATCAGGGCAGGAATCAGCCCCAGCATTTT	CASSQDQGRNQPQHF
TRBV19	TRBD1	TRBJ2-5	TGTGCCAGTAGTGGAGGAACAGGGGGCTGGGGCAGGGGGACCCAGTACTTC	CASSGGTGGWGRGTQYF
TRBV9	NA	TRBJ2-3	TGTGCCAGCAGCGGATGGGGGCTCACAGATACGCAGTATTTT	CASSGWGLTDTQYF
TRBV2	TRBD1	TRBJ1-5	TGTGCCAGCAGTGAAGAGGGACAGCAGCCCCAGCATTTT	CASSEEGQQPQHF
TRBV2	TRBD1	TRBJ1-1	TGTGCCAGCAGCCCGACGGACAGGGTCCAAACGGAAGCTTTCTTT	CASSPTDRVQTEAFF
TRBV19	TRBD2	TRBJ2-4	TGTGCCAGCGCCAGGACTAGCCGCAACCTAGCCAAAAACATTCAGTACTTC	CASARTSRNLAKNIQYF
TRBV9	NA	TRBJ1-1	TGTGCCAGCAGCGTGGGAGCGGGGAGCACTGAAGCTTTCTTT	CASSVGAGSTEAFF
TRBV25-1	NA	TRBJ1-4	TGTGCCAGCAGTGACATAGGACAGACGAATGAAAAACTGTTTTTT	CASSDIGQTNEKLFF
TRBV6-1	TRBD1	TRBJ2-7	TGTGCCAGCACGGATGCGGGACAGGTGCCCTACGAGCAGTACTTC	CASTDAGQVPYEQYF
TRBV5-1	NA	TRBJ2-5	TGCGCCAGCGGAACAGGACAGGGACTACAAGAGACCCAGTACTTC	CASGTGQGLQETQYF
TRBV7-9	TRBD1	TRBJ1-2	TGTGCCAGCAGCTCTTCCGGGACAGCGCACTATGGCTACACCTTC	CASSSSGTAHYGYTF
TRBV30	NA	TRBJ2-7	TGTGCCTGGAGCCCCGGTACAGCTTTCTACGAGCAGTACTTC	CAWSPGTAFYEQYF
TRBV7-9	TRBD2	TRBJ2-2	TGTGCCAGCAGCTTAACTAGCGGGAGTATGACCGGGGAGCTGTTTTTT	CASSLTSGSMTGELFF
TRBV15	NA	TRBJ2-1	TGTGCCACCAGCAATAACAATGAGCAGTTCTTC	CATSNNNEQFF
TRBV30	TRBD1	TRBJ1-1	TGTGCCTCCGATTATTCGGGACAGGGTTGGTTTCGGACTGAAGCTTTCTTT	CASDYSGQGWFRTEAFF
TRBV30	NA	TRBJ1-1	TGTGCCTTTTTGCAGGTAGAAGCTTTCTTT	CAFLQVEAFF
TRBV6-5	NA	TRBJ2-7	TGTGCCAGCAGAGTAAGGCAGGGCGAGCAGTACTTC	CASRVRQGEQYF
TRBV2	TRBD1	TRBJ2-7	TGTGCCAGCAGTTATTCGACAGGGGGCCTTCGGTTC	CASSYSTGGLRF
TRBV5-1	NA	TRBJ2-2	TGCGCCAGCCTACCGACAGGGAACACCGGGGAGCTGTTTTTT	CASLPTGNTGELFF
TRBV4-2	TRBD2	TRBJ2-7	TGTGCCAGCAGCCAATTTGTGGGGGCTAGCGGGGCTACCTACGAGCAGTACTTC	CASSQFVGASGATYEQYF
TRBV25-1	TRBD1	TRBJ1-4	TGTGCCAGCAGTAATCCGGGACAGGGGGCCCAAGGAGAAAAACTGTTTTTT	CASSNPGQGAQGEKLFF
TRBV28	NA	TRBJ1-2	TGTGCCAGCAGTTTGGGCCAGGGAGGCGGCTACACCTTC	CASSLGQGGGYTF
TRBV5-1	TRBD2	TRBJ2-3	TGCGCCAGCAGTCAAGGACTAGCGGGAGGGCGCGCAGATACGCAGTATTTT	CASSQGLAGGRADTQYF
TRBV5-1	NA	TRBJ2-1	TGCGCCAGCAGCTTGGTCCCAGGGGATGGGAGTGAGCAGTTCTTC	CASSLVPGDGSEQFF
TRBV2	TRBD1	TRBJ1-1	TGTGCCAGCAGTGAGCAGGGGGTAGCCGCAACTGAAGCTTTCTTT	CASSEQGVAATEAFF
TRBV11-2	NA	TRBJ2-2	TGTGCCAGCAGCCCGACTAGGCCCCCTCCCCCCGGGGAGCTGTTTTTT	CASSPTRPPPPGELFF
TRBV7-2	NA	TRBJ2-7	TGTGCCAGCAGCTTAGTCGTTTCGGGCGAGCAGTACTTC	CASSLVVSGEQYF
TRBV7-2	NA	TRBJ2-5	TGTGCCAGCAGCTTAAAGGCTAGTCAGGAGACCCAGTACTTC	CASSLKASQETQYF
TRBV7-9	TRBD1	TRBJ2-5	TGTGCCAGCAGCTTGGAGACAGGGGTGAAGACCCAGTACTTC	CASSLETGVKTQYF
TRBV7-2	NA	TRBJ1-3	TGTGCCAGCAGCCTAGACACCTGGTCCGGAAACACCATATATTTT	CASSLDTWSGNTIYF
TRBV30	TRBD1	TRBJ1-2	TGTGCCTCGGACAGGGGTTCGAGTGGCTACACCTTC	CASDRGSSGYTF
TRBV4-1	NA	TRBJ2-1	TGCGCCAGCAGCGGTGGGAATTCGGGATACAATGAGCAGTTCTTC	CASSGGNSGYNEQFF
TRBV30	NA	TRBJ2-1	TGTGCCTGGAGTCGGCTAGTTTTTTGGGAGCAGTTCTTC	CAWSRLVFWEQFF
TRBV6-1	NA	TRBJ2-6	TGTGCTCTTCTAGGCCGCAACTCTGGGGCCAACGTCCTGACTTTC	CALLGRNSGANVLTF
TRBV4-2	TRBD1	TRBJ2-7	TGTGCCAGCAGCCTAAGGACAGGGGTGGACGAGCAGTACTTC	CASSLRTGVDEQYF